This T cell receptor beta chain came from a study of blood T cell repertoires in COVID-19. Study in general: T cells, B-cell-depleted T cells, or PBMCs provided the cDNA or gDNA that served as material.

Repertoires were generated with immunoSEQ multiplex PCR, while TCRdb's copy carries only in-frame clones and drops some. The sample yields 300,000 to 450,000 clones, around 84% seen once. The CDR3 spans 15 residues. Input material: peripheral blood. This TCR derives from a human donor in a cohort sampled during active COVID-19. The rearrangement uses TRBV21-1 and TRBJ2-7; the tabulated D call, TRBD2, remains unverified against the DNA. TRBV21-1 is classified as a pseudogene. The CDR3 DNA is TGTGCCAGCAGCTCGCTGGACGGGATACCTGACGAGCAGTACTTC. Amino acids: CASSSLDGIPDEQYF.